These T cell receptor beta chains were read from a single sample in a study of blood T cell repertoires in COVID-19. Data came from immunoSEQ multiplex PCR; TCRdb stores just in-frame clones and leaves some out. The profile shows about 180,000 clones, approximately 85% of them singletons. The sequenced material came from peripheral blood. Receptors were obtained from an elderly woman with acute or convalescent COVID-19. The CDR3 runs from the conserved cysteine through the conserved F or W. Each record gives: D gene, V gene, clone size, J gene, CDR3 DNA, CDR3 protein. The D gene is left open where the match is weak. Rows may omit the clone size; those that give it use once, few, many or a size class.

>.|TRBV5-1|.|TRBJ1-3
TGCGCCAGCAGCCTCAGGGATTATGACACTGGAAACACCATATATTTT
CASSLRDYDTGNTIYF
>TRBD1|TRBV5-1|once|TRBJ1-5
TGCGCCAGCAGCTTGACAGGGGGTAATCAGCCCCAGCATTTT
CASSLTGGNQPQHF
>.|TRBV19|few|TRBJ1-1
TGTGCCAGTAGTACCGGACAGACTCACGCTGAAGCTTTCTTT
CASSTGQTHAEAFF
>.|TRBV20-1|.|TRBJ2-1
TGCAGTGCTTCCCCGTTGAGTGAGCAGTTCTTC
CSASPLSEQFF
>TRBD2|TRBV5-4|.|TRBJ2-3
TGTGCCAGCAGCTCCGTAGCGGGAAAGCCCACAGATACGCAGTATTTT
CASSSVAGKPTDTQYF
>.|TRBV11-2|.|TRBJ1-1
TGTGCCAGCAGCTTAGAGGCAGGGATTAACACTGAAGCTTTCTTT
CASSLEAGINTEAFF
>.|TRBV18|.|TRBJ1-3
TGTGCCAGCTCACCACAGGACACGTCTGGAAACACCATATATTTT
CASSPQDTSGNTIYF
>.|TRBV9|.|TRBJ1-4
TGTGCCAGCAGCGTATTCGACAGGATGGGTGAAAAACTGTTTTTT
CASSVFDRMGEKLFF
>TRBD1|TRBV30|.|TRBJ1-5
TGTGCCTGGGGAACAGGGGCTAGCAATCAGCCCCAGCATTTT
CAWGTGASNQPQHF
>TRBD2|TRBV6-5|.|TRBJ2-1
TGTGCCAGCAGTTACGCCCCAGCGGGGGGCCACAATGAGCAGTTCTTC
CASSYAPAGGHNEQFF
>.|TRBV30|few|TRBJ2-7
TGTGCCTGGAGTGTACAGGGTTACGAGCAGTACTTC
CAWSVQGYEQYF
>TRBD1|TRBV7-9|.|TRBJ1-4
TGTGCCAGCAGCGCCGGGACAGGGGAGGGGGAAAAACTGTTTTTT
CASSAGTGEGEKLFF
>.|TRBV19|.|TRBJ2-7
TGTGCCAGTAGTACTGGCAGGGGCCCCTACGAGCAGTACTTC
CASSTGRGPYEQYF
>.|TRBV12-3/TRBV12-4|.|TRBJ2-3
TGTGCCAGCAGTAGGGTGGGGAGTACGCAGTATTTT
CASSRVGSTQYF